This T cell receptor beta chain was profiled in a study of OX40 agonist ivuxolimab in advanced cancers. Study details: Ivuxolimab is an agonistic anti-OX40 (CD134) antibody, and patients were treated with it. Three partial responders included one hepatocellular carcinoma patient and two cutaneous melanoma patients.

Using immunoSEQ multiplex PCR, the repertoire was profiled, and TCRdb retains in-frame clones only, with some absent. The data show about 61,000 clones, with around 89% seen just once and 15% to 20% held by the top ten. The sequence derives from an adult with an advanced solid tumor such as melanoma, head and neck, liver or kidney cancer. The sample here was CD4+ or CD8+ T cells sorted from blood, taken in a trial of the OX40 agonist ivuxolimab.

CDR3 nucleotide sequence: TGTGCCAGCAGCTTAGCGATCGGTGAGCAGTTCTTC. Encoded protein: CASSLAIGEQFF. The rearrangement uses TRBV7-9 and TRBJ2-1; D remains ambiguous. The CDR3 sequence is 12 residues long. Between the trimmed V and J ends, which lost 0 bases and 9 bases, there was a span of 6 bases. CDR1 is SEHNR and CDR2 is FQNEAQ in the germline V gene (reference sequence). The full variable domain, completed using reference TRBV7-9 and TRBJ2-1, is DTGVSQNPRHKITKRGQNVTFRCDPISEHNRLYWYRQTLGQGPEFLTYFQNEAQLEKSRLLSDRFSAERPKGSFSTLEIQRTEQGDSAMYLCASSLAIGEQFFGPGTRLTVL.